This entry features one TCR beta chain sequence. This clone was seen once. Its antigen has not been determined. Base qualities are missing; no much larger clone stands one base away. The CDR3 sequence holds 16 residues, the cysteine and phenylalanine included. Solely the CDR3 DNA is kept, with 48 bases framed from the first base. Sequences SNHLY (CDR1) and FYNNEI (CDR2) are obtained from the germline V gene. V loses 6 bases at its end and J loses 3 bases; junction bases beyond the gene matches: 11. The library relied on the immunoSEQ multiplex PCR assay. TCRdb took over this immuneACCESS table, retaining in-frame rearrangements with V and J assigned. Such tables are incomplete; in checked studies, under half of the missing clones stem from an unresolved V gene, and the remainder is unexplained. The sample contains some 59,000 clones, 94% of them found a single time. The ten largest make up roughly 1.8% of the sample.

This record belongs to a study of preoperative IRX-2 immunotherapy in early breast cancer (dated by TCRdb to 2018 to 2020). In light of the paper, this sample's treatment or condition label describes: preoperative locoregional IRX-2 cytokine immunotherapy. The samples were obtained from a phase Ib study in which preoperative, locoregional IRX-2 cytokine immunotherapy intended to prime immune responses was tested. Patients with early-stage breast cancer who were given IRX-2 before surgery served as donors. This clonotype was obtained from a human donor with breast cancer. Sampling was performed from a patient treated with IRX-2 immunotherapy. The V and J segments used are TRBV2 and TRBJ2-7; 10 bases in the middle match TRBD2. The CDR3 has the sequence CASSPGPASGGYEQYF. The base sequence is TGTGCCAGCAGCCCTGGGCCCGCTAGCGGGGGCTACGAGCAGTACTTC.